This T cell receptor (beta chain) was identified during a study of radiotherapy plus CTLA-4 blockade in lung cancer. Study-wide background: The study recorded objective responses in around 18% of patients and disease control in 31%.

Study-wide results and caveats: Early clonal dynamics of blood T cells, together with interferon-beta, were reported as the best response predictor.

Assay: immunoSEQ multiplex PCR; the TCRdb copy retains only in-frame clones and omits some. In the table there are around 72,000 clones, 78% of which are singletons. The V gene lost 7 bases and the J gene lost 0 bases, with 9 bases spanning the gap. This CDR3 region has 13 residues. The germline V gene encodes CDR1 MNHNS and CDR2 SASEGT. Note on this clone: Its antigen is not known.

Patients had chemo-refractory metastatic non-small-cell lung cancer and received focal radiation plus CTLA-4 blockade that used ipilimumab. V gene TRBV6-1 combines with J gene TRBJ1-1, with D uncertain. Sequencing was performed on peripheral blood, taken from a patient treated with radiotherapy plus ipilimumab. This TCR was sampled from a human donor with non-small cell lung cancer who had a complete response to radiotherapy plus ipilimumab. CDR3 sequence: CASILNLNTEAFF. The CDR3 coding sequence is TGTGCCAGCATTTTAAACTTGAACACTGAAGCTTTCTTT.